This TCR beta chain emerged from a study of T cell responses to AZD1222 COVID-19 vaccine. The CDR3 is made up of 15 amino acids. V shed 1 base and J 6 bases; nucleotides not matched to a gene: 4. Per the germline V gene, CDR1 is MNHEY and CDR2 is SVGAGI. Assay: immunoSEQ multiplex PCR; the TCRdb copy retains only in-frame clones and omits some. The sample holds roughly 120,000 clones, approximately 90% seen once. Only one count was recorded for this clone. This receptor was obtained from an adult who received the AZD1222 COVID-19 vaccine. V gene TRBV6-5 combines with J gene TRBJ2-1; 9 positions match TRBD2. Sequenced material: peripheral blood, taken 28 days after the second AZD1222 dose. The CDR3 loop reads CASSYWAGGSNEQFF. The CDR3 bases are TGTGCCAGCAGTTACTGGGCGGGGGGGAGCAATGAGCAGTTCTTC.